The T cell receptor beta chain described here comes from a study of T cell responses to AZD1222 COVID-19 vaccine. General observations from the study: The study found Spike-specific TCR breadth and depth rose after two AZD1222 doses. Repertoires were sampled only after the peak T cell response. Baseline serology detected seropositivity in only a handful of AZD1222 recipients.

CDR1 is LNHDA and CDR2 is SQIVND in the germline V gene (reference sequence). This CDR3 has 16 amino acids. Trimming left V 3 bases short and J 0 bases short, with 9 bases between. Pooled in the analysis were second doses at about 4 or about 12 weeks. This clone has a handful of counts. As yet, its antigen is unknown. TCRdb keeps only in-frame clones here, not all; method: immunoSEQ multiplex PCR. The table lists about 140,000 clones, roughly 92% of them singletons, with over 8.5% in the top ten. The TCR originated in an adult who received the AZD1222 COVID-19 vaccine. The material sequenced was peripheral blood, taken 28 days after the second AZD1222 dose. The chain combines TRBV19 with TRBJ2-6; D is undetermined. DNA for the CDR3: TGTGCCAGTAGTATGCAGATCGGCTCTGGGGCCAACGTCCTGACTTTC. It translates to CASSMQIGSGANVLTF. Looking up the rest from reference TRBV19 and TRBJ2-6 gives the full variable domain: DGGITQSPKYLFRKEGQNVTLSCEQNLNHDAMYWYRQDPGQGLRLIYYSQIVNDFQKGDIAEGYSVSREKKESFPLTVTSAQKNPTAFYLCASSMQIGSGANVLTFGAGSRLTVL.